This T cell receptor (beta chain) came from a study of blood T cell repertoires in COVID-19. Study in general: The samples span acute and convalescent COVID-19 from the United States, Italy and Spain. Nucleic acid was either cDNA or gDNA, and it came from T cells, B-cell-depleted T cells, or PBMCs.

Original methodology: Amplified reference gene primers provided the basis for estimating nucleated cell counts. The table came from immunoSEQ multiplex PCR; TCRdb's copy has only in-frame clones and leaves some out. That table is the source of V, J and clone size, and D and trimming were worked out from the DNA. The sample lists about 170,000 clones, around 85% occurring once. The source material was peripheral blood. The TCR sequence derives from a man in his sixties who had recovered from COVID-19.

This CDR3 reads CASSLLGGISNYGYTF. CDR3 nucleotide sequence: TGTGCCAGCAGCCTGCTTGGGGGGATTTCTAACTATGGCTACACCTTC. The rearrangement uses TRBV7-6 and TRBJ1-2; perhaps TRBD1 as D (5 bases). The CDR3 spans 16 residues. V lost 5 bases and J 0 bases, leaving 16 bases between the germline ends. Germline CDR1 is SGHVS and CDR2 is FNYEAQ.